These 17 T cell receptor beta chains originate from one sample sequenced in a study of blood T cell repertoires in COVID-19 (dated by TCRdb to 2020 to 2022). The library was prepared using the immunoSEQ multiplex PCR assay. TCRdb stores this immuneACCESS table with in-frame sequences only. Part of the clones is absent; in the studies checked, under half of the shortfall reflects unresolved V genes, and no reason is known for the rest. This sample is represented by 20,000 to 30,000 clones; around 81% of them were singletons. Approximately 7% of the sample belongs to the ten largest clones. Sequencing was performed on peripheral blood. All receptors come from an older man with acute or convalescent COVID-19.

The rearrangement uses TRBV29-1 and TRBJ2-3; 8 nucleotides agree with TRBD2. Germline V CDR1 and CDR2: SQVTM, ANQGSEA. J gave up 0 bases and V 8 bases, and 13 bases lay outside the gene matches. The CDR3 consists of 16 residues. CDR3: CSLGGGKRGSTDTQYF. The CDR3 DNA sequence: TGCAGCCTTGGCGGGGGGAAGCGGGGAAGCACAGATACGCAGTATTTT.

This rearrangement joins TRBV7-8 to TRBJ1-5, with D perhaps TRBD1 (5 bases). This CDR3 spans 16 amino acids. Germline V gives CDR1 SGHVS, CDR2 FQNEAQ. Trimming took off 3 bases at V and 4 bases at J, with 16 bases between the two ends. The CDR3 loop is CASSLGGTGKNQPQHF. The CDR3 DNA reads TGTGCCAGCAGCTTGGGGGGGACGGGGAAGAATCAGCCCCAGCATTTT.

The count of this clone is one. This chain joins TRBV5-1 and TRBJ2-5; a weak D match, TRBD1 (6 bases). CDR3 size: 13 residues. Germline V gene data show CDR1 as SGHRS and CDR2 as YFSETQ. Trimming pared 4 bases from V and 1 base from J, leaving 8 bases between. In nucleotides, the CDR3 is TGCGCCAGCAGCCAGGGGCCCCAAGAGACCCAGTACTTC. Amino acids: CASSQGPQETQYF.

The chain couples TRBV5-1 to TRBJ2-5; 9 positions match TRBD2. Per the germline V gene, CDR1 is SGHRS and CDR2 is YFSETQ. V gave up 4 bases and J gave up 2 bases; unmatched junction bases: 6. CDR3 length: 15 residues. DNA of the CDR3: TGCGCCAGCAGCACCATAGCGGGAGCTCAAGAGACCCAGTACTTC. Translating it yields CASSTIAGAQETQYF.

V gene TRBV27 combines with J gene TRBJ1-2, with 8 bases matching TRBD1. CDR1 and CDR2 from the germline V gene are MNHEY and SMNVEV (reference sequence). J gave up 4 bases and V 5 bases, and 9 bases lay outside the gene matches. This CDR3 is 15 amino acids long. CDR3 region: CASSPGQGRIYGYTF. DNA of the CDR3: TGTGCCAGCAGTCCAGGACAGGGACGTATCTATGGCTACACCTTC.

The V and J genes are TRBV5-1 and TRBJ2-1; 8 bases match TRBD2. Germline loops: CDR1 SGHRS, CDR2 YFSETQ. The CDR3 has 18 amino acids. The V segment lost 1 base and the J segment 0 bases; nucleotides outside the gene matches: 9. As DNA, the CDR3 is TGCGCCAGCAGCTTGAGGCTAGCGGGTTATAGCTCCTACAATGAGCAGTTCTTC. Its translation: CASSLRLAGYSSYNEQFF.

J is TRBJ1-5 and V is TRBV6-5; D might be TRBD1 (6 bases). Trimming removed 2 bases at V and 7 bases at J, with 9 bases between. This CDR3 region has 13 residues. Germline assignment: CDR1 MNHEY and CDR2 SVGAGI. The CDR3 protein is CASSYRGNQPQHF. The CDR3 DNA sequence: TGTGCCAGCAGTTACAGGGGGAACCAGCCCCAGCATTTT.

The J gene is TRBJ2-5, the V gene TRBV5-1, with 8 positions matching TRBD2. This CDR3 spans 15 amino acids. CDR1 is SGHRS and CDR2 is YFSETQ in the germline V gene. V was pared by 0 bases and J by 5 bases, with 6 bases of the junction left unmatched. In DNA, the CDR3 is TGCGCCAGCAGCTTGGCAGCTAGCGGGCGGGAGACCCAGTACTTC. As protein: CASSLAASGRETQYF.

The CDR3 protein is CASSDRVPAPYGYTF. CDR3 sequence (DNA): TGTGCCAGCAGCGATCGGGTTCCGGCCCCCTATGGCTACACCTTC. The chain employs TRBV6-5 and TRBJ1-2; the D is unclear. The ends were cut back, 6 bases at V and 4 bases at J, with 18 bases in the middle. The CDR3 has 15 amino acids. Germline CDR1 MNHEY, CDR2 SVGAGI.

The chain links TRBV19 to TRBJ1-1; possibly TRBD1 for D (6 bases). The CDR3 totals 12 residues. Germline-derived CDR1 and CDR2 are LNHDA and SQIVND (reference sequence). V shed 0 bases and J shed 7 bases, with 6 bases lying between them. CDR3 residues: CASSIDRGEAFF. CDR3 in DNA: TGTGCCAGTAGTATAGACAGGGGTGAAGCTTTCTTT.

The chain joins TRBV5-5 to TRBJ1-1; 10 bases match TRBD1. V was pared by 2 bases and J by 7 bases, with 8 bases of the junction left unmatched. Germline CDR1 and CDR2: SGHKS and YYEKEE (reference sequence). The length of the CDR3 is 15 residues. The CDR3 here is CASSFRDRGRGEAFF. Written as DNA, the CDR3 is TGTGCCAGCAGCTTCCGGGACAGGGGAAGGGGTGAAGCTTTCTTT. The variable domain in full, with the rest retrieved from reference TRBV5-5 and TRBJ1-1, is DAGVTQSPTHLIKTRGQQVTLRCSPISGHKSVSWYQQVLGQGPQFIFQYYEKEERGRGNFPDRFSARQFPNYSSELNVNALLLGDSALYLCASSFRDRGRGEAFFGQGTRLTVV.

The V gene is TRBV10-1, the J gene TRBJ1-6, with D hard to call. The CDR3 has 14 residues. CDR1 is WNHNN and CDR2 is SYGVQD in the germline V gene (reference sequence). Trimming removed 5 bases at V and 7 bases at J, with 12 bases between. The CDR3 is CASSLGRGNSPLHF. CDR3 DNA: TGCGCCAGCAGTCTTGGCAGAGGAAATTCACCCCTCCACTTT.

This clone was observed a handful of times. The chain recombines TRBV15 with TRBJ2-3, with 9 bases aligning to TRBD2. In germline, CDR1 is LNHNV, CDR2 YYDKDF (reference sequence). J was trimmed by 3 bases and V by 4 bases; bases with no gene match: 5. The CDR3 consists of 15 residues. The CDR3 bases are TGTGCCACCAGCACCCTAGCGGGGTCGACAGATACGCAGTATTTT. It translates to CATSTLAGSTDTQYF.

V usage is TRBV7-2 and J usage is TRBJ2-7; no firm D call. CDR1 and CDR2 (germline): SGHTA, FQGNSA. V shed 5 bases and J shed 1 base, with 12 bases lying between them. The CDR3 is 14 amino acids. CDR3 sequence: CASSPAGKSYEQYF. The CDR3 DNA reads TGTGCCAGCAGCCCCGCAGGCAAATCCTACGAGCAGTACTTC.

The V call is TRBV11-3, the J call TRBJ2-5; 9 positions agree with TRBD1. V dropped 1 base and J dropped 4; count of bases not matched to a gene: 10. CDR3 size: 17 residues. Germline CDR1 SGHNT, CDR2 YENEEA. This CDR3 reads CASSLGLGTGTGETQYF. The CDR3 region has the DNA TGTGCCAGCAGCTTAGGGCTCGGGACAGGGACAGGAGAGACCCAGTACTTC. Supplemented by reference TRBV11-3 and TRBJ2-5, the full variable domain reads EAGVVQSPRYKIIEKKQPVAFWCNPISGHNTLYWYLQNLGQGPELLIRYENEEAVDDSQLPKDRFSAERLKGVDSTLKIQPAELGDSAVYLCASSLGLGTGTGETQYFGPGTRLLVL.

This sequence joins TRBV9 and TRBJ2-1; tentatively, D is TRBD1 (6 bases). The germline V gene has CDR1 SGDLS and CDR2 YYNGEE. CDR3 length equals 14 residues. V lost 2 bases and J lost 8, with 14 bases in between. The CDR3: CASSVGALLDEQFF. As DNA, the CDR3 is TGTGCCAGCAGCGTGGGGGCCCTGCTCGATGAGCAGTTCTTC.

V and J are TRBV21-1 and TRBJ2-3; the tabulated D call, TRBD2, remains unverified against the DNA. TRBV21-1 is described as a pseudogene. This CDR3 comprises 16 residues. CDR3: CASSKRGRSGTDTQYF. Here the CDR3 DNA reads TGTGCCAGCAGCAAACGCGGGAGGTCGGGCACAGATACGCAGTATTTT.